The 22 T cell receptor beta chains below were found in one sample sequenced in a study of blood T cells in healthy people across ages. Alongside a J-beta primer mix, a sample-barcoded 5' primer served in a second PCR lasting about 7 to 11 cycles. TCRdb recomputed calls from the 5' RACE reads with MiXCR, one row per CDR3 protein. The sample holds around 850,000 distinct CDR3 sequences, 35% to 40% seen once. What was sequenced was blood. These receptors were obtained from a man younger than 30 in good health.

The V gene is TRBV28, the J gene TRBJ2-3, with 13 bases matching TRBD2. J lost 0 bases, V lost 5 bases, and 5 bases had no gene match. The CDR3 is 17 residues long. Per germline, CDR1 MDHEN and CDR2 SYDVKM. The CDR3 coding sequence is TGTGCCAGCAGTCCCCTGACTAGCGGGGGGAGCACAGATACGCAGTATTTT. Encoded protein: CASSPLTSGGSTDTQYF.

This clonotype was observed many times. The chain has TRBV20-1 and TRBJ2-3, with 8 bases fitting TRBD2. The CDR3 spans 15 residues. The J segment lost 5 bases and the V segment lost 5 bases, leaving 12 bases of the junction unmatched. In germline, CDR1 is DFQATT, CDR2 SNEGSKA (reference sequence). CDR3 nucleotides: TGCAGTGCTGGGGGGGTAGCGGGGATCCGAGATACGCAGTATTTT. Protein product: CSAGGVAGIRDTQYF.

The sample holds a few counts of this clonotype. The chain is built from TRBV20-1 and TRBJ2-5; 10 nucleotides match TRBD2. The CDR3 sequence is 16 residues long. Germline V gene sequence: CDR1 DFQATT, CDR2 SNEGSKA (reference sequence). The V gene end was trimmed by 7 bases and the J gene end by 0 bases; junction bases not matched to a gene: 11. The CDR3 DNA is TGCAGTGTTAGCAGCCTAGCGGGGGAGTACCAAGAGACCCAGTACTTC. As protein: CSVSSLAGEYQETQYF.

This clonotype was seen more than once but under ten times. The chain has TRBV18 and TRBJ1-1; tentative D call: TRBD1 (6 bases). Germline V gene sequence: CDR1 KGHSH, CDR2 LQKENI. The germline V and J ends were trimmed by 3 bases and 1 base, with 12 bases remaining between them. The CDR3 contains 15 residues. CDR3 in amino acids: CASSPRLDRNTEAFF. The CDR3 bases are TGTGCCAGCTCACCCCGCCTGGACAGGAACACTGAAGCTTTCTTT.

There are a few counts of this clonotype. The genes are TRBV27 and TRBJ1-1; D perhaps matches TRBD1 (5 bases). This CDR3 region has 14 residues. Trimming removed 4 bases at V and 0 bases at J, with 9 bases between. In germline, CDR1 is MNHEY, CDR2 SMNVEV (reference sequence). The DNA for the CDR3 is TGTGCCAGCAGTTCCGGAGGGGTGAACACTGAAGCTTTCTTT. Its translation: CASSSGGVNTEAFF.

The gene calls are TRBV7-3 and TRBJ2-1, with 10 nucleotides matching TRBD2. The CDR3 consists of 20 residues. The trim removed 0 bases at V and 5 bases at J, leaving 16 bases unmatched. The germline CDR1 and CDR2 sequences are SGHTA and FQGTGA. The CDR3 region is CASSLTTSGEPVTTNNEQFF. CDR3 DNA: TGTGCCAGCAGCTTAACTACTAGCGGGGAGCCCGTAACGACTAACAATGAGCAGTTCTTC. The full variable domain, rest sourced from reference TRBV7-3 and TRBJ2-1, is GAGVSQTPSNKVTEKGKYVELRCDPISGHTALYWYRQSLGQGPEFLIYFQGTGAADDSGLPNDRFFAVRPEGSVSTLKIQRTERGDSAVYLCASSLTTSGEPVTTNNEQFFGPGTRLTVL.

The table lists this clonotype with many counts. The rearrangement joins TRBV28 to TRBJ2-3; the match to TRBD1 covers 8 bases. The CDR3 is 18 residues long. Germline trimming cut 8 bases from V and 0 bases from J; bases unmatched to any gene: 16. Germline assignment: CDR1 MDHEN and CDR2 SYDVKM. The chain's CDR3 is CASPTRTGRQTSTDTQYF. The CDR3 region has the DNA TGTGCCAGCCCTACGAGGACAGGGAGGCAGACTAGCACAGATACGCAGTATTTT.

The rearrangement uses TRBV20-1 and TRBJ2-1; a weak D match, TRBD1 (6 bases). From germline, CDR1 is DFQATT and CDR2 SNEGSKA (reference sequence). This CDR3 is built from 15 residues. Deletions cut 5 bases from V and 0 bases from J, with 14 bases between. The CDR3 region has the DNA TGCAGTGCTCTCCTTGGACAGAGCTCCTACAATGAGCAGTTCTTC. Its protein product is CSALLGQSSYNEQFF.

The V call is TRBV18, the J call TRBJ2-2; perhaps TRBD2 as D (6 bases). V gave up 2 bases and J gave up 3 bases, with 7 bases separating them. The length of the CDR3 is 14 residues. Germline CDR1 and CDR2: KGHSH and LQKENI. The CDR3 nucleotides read TGTGCCAGCTCACCATCGGGAGACACCGGGGAGCTGTTTTTT. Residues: CASSPSGDTGELFF.

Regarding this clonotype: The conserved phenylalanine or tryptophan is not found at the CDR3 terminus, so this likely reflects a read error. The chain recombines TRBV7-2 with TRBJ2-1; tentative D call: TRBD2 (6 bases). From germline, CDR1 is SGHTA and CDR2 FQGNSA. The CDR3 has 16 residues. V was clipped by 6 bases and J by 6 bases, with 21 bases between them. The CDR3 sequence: CASSFRGSISLNEQFS. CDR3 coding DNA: TGTGCCAGCAGTTTTCGGGGGTCCATCTCCCTCAATGAGCAGTTCTCC.

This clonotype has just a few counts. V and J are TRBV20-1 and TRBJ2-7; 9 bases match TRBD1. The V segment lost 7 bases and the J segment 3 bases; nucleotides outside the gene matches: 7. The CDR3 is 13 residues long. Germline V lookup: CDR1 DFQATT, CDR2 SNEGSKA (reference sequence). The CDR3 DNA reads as TGCAGTGTCGGGACAGGGTCTAACTACGAGCAGTACTTC. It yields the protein CSVGTGSNYEQYF.

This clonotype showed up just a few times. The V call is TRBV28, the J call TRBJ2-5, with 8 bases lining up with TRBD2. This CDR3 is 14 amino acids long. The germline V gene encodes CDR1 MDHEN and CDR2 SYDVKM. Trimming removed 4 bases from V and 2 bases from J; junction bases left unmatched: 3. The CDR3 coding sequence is TGTGCCAGCAGTTGGGTAGCGGGGCAAGAGACCCAGTACTTC. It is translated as CASSWVAGQETQYF.

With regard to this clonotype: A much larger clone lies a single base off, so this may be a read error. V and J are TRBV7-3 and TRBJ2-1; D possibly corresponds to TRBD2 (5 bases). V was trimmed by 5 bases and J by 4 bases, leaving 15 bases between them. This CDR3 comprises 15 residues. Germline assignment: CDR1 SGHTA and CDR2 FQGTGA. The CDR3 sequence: CASSLDGVTYNEQFF. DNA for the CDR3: TGTGCCAGCAGCCTTGACGGGGTCACATACAATGAGCAGTTCTTC.

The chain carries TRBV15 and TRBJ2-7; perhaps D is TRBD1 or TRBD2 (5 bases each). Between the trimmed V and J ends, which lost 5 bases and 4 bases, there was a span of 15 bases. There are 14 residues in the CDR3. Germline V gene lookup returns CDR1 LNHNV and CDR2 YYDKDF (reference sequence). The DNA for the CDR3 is TGTGCCACCAGCGTGGGACGGGGTTATTACGAGCAGTACTTC. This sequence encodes CATSVGRGYYEQYF. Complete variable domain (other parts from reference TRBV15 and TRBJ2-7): DAMVIQNPRYQVTQFGKPVTLSCSQTLNHNVMYWYQQKSSQAPKLLFHYYDKDFNNEADTPDNFQSRRPNTSFCFLDIRSPGLGDTAMYLCATSVGRGYYEQYFGPGTRLTVT.

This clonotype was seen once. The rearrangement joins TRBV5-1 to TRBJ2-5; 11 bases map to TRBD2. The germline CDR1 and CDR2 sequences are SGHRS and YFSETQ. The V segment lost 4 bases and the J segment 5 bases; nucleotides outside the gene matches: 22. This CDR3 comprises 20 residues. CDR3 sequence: CASSRAPTSGELGIAETQYF. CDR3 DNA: TGCGCCAGCAGCCGTGCCCCGACTAGCGGGGAATTGGGAATCGCGGAGACCCAGTACTTC.

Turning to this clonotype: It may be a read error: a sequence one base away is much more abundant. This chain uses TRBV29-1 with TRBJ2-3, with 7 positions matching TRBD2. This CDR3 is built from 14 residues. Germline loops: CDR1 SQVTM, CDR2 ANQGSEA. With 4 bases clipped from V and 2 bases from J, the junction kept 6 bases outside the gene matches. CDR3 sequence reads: CSVGRGEYTDTQYF. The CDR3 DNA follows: TGCAGCGTTGGACGGGGGGAATACACAGATACGCAGTATTTT.

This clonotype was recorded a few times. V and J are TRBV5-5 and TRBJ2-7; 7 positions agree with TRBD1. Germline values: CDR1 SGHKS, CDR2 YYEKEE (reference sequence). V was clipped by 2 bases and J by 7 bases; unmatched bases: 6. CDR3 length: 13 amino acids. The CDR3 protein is CASSFSGGREQYF. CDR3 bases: TGTGCCAGCAGCTTCTCAGGGGGTCGAGAGCAGTACTTC.

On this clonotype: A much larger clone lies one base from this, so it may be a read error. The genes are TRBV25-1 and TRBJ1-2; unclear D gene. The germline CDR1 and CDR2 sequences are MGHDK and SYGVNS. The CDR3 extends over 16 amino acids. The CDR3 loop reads CASSEYVDGHPHGCTF. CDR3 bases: TGTGCCAGCAGTGAATACGTGGATGGCCACCCACATGGCTGCACCTTC.

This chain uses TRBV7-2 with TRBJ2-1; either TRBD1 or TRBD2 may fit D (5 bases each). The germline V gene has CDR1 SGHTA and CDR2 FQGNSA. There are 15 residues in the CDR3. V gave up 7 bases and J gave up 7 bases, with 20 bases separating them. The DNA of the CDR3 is TGTGCCAGCACCCGACGCGGTGGGGGTGTAAATGAGCAGTTCTTC. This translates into CASTRRGGGVNEQFF.

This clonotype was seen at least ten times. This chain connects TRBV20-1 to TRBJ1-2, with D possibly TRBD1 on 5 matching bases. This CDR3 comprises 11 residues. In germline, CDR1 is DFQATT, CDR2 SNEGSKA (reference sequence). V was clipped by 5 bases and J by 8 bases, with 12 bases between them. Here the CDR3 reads CSALDIPGYTF. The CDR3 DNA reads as TGCAGTGCTCTGGACATCCCCGGCTACACCTTC.

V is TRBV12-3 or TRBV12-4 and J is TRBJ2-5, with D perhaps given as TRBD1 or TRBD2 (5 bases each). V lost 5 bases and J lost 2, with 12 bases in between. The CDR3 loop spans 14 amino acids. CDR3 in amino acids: CASSPRDAQETQYF. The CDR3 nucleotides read TGTGCCAGCAGTCCCCGGGACGCTCAAGAGACCCAGTACTTC.

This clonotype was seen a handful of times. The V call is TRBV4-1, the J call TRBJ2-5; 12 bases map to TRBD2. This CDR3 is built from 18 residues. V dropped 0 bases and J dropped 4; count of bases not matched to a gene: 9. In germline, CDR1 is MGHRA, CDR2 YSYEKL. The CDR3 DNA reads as TGCGCCAGCAGCCAAGAGTTGGCTAGCGGGGGGGCAGGAGAGACCCAGTACTTC. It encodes CASSQELASGGAGETQYF.